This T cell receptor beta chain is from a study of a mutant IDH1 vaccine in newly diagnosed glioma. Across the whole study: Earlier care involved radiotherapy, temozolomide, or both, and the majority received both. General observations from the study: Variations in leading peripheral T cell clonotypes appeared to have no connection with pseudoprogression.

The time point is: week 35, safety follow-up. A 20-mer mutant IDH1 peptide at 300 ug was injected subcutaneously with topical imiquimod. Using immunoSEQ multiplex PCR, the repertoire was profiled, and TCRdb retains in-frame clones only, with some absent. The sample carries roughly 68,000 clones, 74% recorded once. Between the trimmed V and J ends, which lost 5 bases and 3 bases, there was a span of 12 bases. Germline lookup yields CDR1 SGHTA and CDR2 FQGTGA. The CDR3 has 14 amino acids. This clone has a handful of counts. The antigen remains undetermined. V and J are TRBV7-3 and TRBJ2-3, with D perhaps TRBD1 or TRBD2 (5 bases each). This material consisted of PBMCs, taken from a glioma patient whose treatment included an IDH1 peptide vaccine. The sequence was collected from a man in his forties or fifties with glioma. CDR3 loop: CASSPGASTDTQYF. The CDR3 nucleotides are TGTGCCAGCAGCCCCGGGGCTAGTACAGATACGCAGTATTTT.